Described below is a single TCR beta chain sequence and its context. Amplification used 60 Vbeta primers and 13 Jbeta primers. The protocol was immunoSEQ multiplex PCR, while the TCRdb copy is restricted to in-frame clones and leaves out a portion. Of about 180,000 clones listed, 75% to 80% are singletons. The record originates from a study of cytomegalovirus exposure and HLA in healthy donors. Study-level background: Among the roughly 400 donors who were genotyped, over 70% fell in the genetic ancestry cluster that is associated with self-reported Caucasian donors.

The CDR3 is made up of 16 amino acids. With V trimmed by 3 bases and J by 5 bases, 10 bases remained unmatched. The germline V gene encodes CDR1 SGHVS and CDR2 FNYEAQ. The V call is TRBV7-6, the J call TRBJ2-5; 9 bases align to TRBD1. The source of this sequence is a man in his forties in good health and CMV-seropositive. The specimen sequenced was PBMCs. The DNA of the CDR3 is TGTGCCAGCAGCTTGGAAACAGGGGGCATCGGGGAGACCCAGTACTTC. Encoded protein: CASSLETGGIGETQYF.